This record concerns one TCR beta chain sequence. This sample was included in a study of blood T cell repertoires in COVID-19. Across the whole study: There were acute and convalescent COVID-19 samples, and they came from the United States, Italy and Spain. T cells, B-cell-depleted T cells, or PBMCs supplied cDNA or gDNA.

Germline CDR1 is PRHDT and CDR2 is FYEKMQ (reference sequence). This CDR3 region has 11 residues. The ends were cut back, 9 bases at V and 0 bases at J, with 5 bases in the middle. In the source study's methods: The assay estimated nucleated cells by amplifying reference gene primers. The table came from immunoSEQ multiplex PCR; TCRdb's copy has only in-frame clones and leaves some out. That table gives V, J and clone size, and the DNA gave D and trimming. The table lists 120,000 to 150,000 clones, just under 90% of them singletons. The genes are TRBV13 and TRBJ1-1; D gene uncertain. Specimen: peripheral blood. The receptor's source is a woman between 45 and 65 years old with active or convalescent COVID-19. CDR3 sequence reads: CASSMNTEAFF. The CDR3 bases are TGTGCCAGTTCAATGAACACTGAAGCTTTCTTT.